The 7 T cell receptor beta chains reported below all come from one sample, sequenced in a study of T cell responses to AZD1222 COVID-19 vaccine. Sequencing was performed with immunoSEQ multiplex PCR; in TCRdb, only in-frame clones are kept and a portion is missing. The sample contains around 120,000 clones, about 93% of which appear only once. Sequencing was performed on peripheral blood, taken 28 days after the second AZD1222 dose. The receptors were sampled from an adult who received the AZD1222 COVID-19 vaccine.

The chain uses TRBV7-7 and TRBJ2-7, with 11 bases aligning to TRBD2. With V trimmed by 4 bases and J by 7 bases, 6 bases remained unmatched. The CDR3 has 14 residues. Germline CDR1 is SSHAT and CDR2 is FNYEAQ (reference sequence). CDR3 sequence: CASSSSGTSGEQYF. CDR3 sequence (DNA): TGTGCCAGCAGCTCATCCGGGACTAGCGGAGAGCAGTACTTC.

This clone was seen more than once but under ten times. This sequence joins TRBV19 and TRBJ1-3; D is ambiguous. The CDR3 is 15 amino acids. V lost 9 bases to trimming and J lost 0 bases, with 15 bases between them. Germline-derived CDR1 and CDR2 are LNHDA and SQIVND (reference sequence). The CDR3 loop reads CASRLLRDSGNTIYF. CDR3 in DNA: TGTGCCAGCCGCCTCCTTAGAGACTCTGGAAACACCATATATTTT.

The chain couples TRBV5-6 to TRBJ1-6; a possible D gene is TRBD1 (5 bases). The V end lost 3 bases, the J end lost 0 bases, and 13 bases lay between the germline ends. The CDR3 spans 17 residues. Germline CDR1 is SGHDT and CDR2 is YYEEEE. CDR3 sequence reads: CASSSVRGSSYNSPLHF. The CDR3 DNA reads TGTGCCAGCAGCTCCGTGAGGGGAAGCTCCTATAATTCACCCCTCCACTTT.

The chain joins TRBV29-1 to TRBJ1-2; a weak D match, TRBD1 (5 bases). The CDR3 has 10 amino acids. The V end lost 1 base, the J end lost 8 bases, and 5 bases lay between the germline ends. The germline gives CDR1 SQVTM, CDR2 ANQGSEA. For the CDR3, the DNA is TGCAGCGTTGAAGGGGGCGGCTACACCTTC. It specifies CSVEGGGYTF.

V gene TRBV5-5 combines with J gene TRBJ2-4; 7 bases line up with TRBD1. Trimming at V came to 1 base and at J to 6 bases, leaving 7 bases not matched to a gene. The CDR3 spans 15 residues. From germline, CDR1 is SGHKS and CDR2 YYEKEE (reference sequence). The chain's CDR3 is CASSLITGALNIQYF. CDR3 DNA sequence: TGTGCCAGCAGCTTGATAACAGGGGCCCTAAACATTCAGTACTTC.

The CDR3 DNA reads as TGTGCCAGCAGCTTAGGGGACAGGGAGAGCCAGCCCCAGCATTTT. Translation: CASSLGDRESQPQHF. The chain carries TRBV11-2 and TRBJ1-5; 9 bases fit TRBD1. The V gene end was trimmed by 1 base and the J gene end by 7 bases; junction bases not matched to a gene: 5. This CDR3 is 15 amino acids long. Looked up from germline, CDR1 is SGHAT and CDR2 is FQNNGV.

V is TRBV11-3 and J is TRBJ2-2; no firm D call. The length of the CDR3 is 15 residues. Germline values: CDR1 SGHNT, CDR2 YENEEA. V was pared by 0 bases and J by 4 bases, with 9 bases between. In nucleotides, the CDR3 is TGTGCCAGCAGCTTAGATCTGGAGTCCACCGGGGAGCTGTTTTTT. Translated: CASSLDLESTGELFF.